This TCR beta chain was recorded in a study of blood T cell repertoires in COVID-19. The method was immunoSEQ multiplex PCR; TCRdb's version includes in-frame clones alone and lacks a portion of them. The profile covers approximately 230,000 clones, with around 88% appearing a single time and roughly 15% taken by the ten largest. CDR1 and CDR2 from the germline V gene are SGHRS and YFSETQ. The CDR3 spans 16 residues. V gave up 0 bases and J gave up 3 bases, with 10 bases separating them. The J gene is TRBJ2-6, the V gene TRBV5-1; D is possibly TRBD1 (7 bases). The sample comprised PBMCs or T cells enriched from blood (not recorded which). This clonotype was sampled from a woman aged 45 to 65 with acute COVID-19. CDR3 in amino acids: CASSLGQGGGANVLTF. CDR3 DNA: TGCGCCAGCAGCTTGGGACAGGGAGGTGGGGCCAACGTCCTGACTTTC. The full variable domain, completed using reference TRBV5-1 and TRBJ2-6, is KAGVTQTPRYLIKTRGQQVTLSCSPISGHRSVSWYQQTPGQGLQFLFEYFSETQRNKGNFPGRFSGRQFSNSRSEMNVSTLELGDSALYLCASSLGQGGGANVLTFGAGSRLTVL.